The T cell receptor (beta chain) under discussion was sequenced for a study of T cell responses to AZD1222 COVID-19 vaccine. Study findings and constraints: Sampling that yielded the repertoires occurred only after the peak T cell response. In a largely white British group with more females than males, clonal diversity was possibly underestimated. Only five to seven AZD1222 recipients were seropositive at baseline.

Measured with immunoSEQ multiplex PCR; TCRdb has only the in-frame clones, and not every one. The sample includes roughly 110,000 clones, around nine tenths seen only once; the top ten take 9.5% to 15%. As regards this clone: Its antigen remains unknown.

CDR1 and CDR2 (germline): MNHEY, SMNVEV (reference sequence). V lost 8 bases, J lost 0 bases, and 10 bases stayed unmatched. This CDR3 region has 17 residues. V gene TRBV27 combines with J gene TRBJ2-4, with 10 bases that match TRBD2. The starting material was peripheral blood, obtained on day 0 of AZD1222 vaccination. The clonotype was recovered from an adult in good health. CDR3 loop: CASGAVAGGLAKNIQYF. The CDR3 nucleotides are TGTGCCAGCGGGGCGGTAGCGGGAGGCCTAGCCAAAAACATTCAGTACTTC.